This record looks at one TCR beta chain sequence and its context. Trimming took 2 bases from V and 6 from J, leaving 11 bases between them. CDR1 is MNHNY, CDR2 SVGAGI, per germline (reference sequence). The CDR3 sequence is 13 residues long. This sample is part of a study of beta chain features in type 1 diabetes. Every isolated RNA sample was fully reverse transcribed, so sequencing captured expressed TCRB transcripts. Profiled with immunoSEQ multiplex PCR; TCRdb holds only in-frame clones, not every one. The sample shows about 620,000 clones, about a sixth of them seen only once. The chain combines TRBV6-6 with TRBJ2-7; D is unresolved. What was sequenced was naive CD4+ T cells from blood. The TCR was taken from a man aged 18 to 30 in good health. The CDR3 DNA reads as TGTGCCAGCAGTTACGGCGTGGACGGCGAGCAGTACTTC. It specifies CASSYGVDGEQYF.